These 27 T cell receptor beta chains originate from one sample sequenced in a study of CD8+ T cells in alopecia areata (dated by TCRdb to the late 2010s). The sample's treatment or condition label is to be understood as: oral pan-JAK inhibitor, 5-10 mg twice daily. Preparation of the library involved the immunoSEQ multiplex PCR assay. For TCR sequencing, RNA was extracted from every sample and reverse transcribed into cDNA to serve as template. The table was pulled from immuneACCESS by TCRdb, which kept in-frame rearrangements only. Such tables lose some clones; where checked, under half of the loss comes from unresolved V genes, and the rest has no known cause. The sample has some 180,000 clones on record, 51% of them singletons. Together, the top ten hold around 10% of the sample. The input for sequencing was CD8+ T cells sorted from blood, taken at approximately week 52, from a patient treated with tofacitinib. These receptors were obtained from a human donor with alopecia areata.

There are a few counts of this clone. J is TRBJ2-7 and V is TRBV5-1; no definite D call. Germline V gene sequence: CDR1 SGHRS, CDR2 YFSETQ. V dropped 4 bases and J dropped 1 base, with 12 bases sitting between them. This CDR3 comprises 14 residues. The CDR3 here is CASSPYASSYEQYF. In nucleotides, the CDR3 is TGCGCCAGCAGCCCCTACGCGAGTTCCTACGAGCAGTACTTC.

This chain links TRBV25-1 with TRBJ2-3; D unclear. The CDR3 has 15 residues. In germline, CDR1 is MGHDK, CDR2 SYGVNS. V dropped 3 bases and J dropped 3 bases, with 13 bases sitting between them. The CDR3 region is CASSELGYPTDTQYF. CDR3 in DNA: TGTGCCAGCAGTGAGTTAGGCTACCCAACAGATACGCAGTATTTT.

The DNA of the CDR3 is TGTGCCAGCAGTCAACTGGGACAGGGCCCCTACGAGCAGTACTTC. Encoded protein: CASSQLGQGPYEQYF. The chain uses TRBV2 and TRBJ2-7, with TRBD1 matching 9 bases. Trimming removed 5 bases from V and 2 bases from J; junction bases left unmatched: 7. CDR1 and CDR2 from the germline V gene are SNHLY and FYNNEI. This CDR3 spans 15 amino acids.

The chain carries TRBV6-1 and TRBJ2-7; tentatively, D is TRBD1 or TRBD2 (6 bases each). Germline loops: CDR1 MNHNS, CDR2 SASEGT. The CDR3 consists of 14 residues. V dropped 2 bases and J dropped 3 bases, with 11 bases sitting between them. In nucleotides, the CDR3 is TGTGCCAGCAGTGAATCCAGGGGAGGCTACGAGCAGTACTTC. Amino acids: CASSESRGGYEQYF.

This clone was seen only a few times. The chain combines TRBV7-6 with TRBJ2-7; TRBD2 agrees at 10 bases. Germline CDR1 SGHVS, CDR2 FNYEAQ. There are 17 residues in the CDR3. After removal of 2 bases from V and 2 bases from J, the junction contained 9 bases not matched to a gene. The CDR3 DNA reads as TGTGCCAGCAGCTTAAACCCACTAGCGGGGCCAACCTACGAGCAGTACTTC. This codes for CASSLNPLAGPTYEQYF.

CDR3 bases: TGTGCCAGCGGCCCCGGGGGTGCTGAAGCTTTCTTT. Translated, it gives CASGPGGAEAFF. The chain links TRBV25-1 to TRBJ1-1; perhaps TRBD1 as D (5 bases). Trimming took off 8 bases at V and 6 bases at J, with 13 bases between the two ends. Germline CDR1 is MGHDK and CDR2 is SYGVNS. This CDR3 is 12 amino acids long. Combining the CDR3 with reference TRBV25-1 and TRBJ1-1 gives the whole variable domain EADIYQTPRYLVIGTGKKITLECSQTMGHDKMYWYQQDPGMELHLIHYSYGVNSTEKGDLSSESTVSRIRTEHFPLTLESARPSHTSQYLCASGPGGAEAFFGQGTRLTVV.

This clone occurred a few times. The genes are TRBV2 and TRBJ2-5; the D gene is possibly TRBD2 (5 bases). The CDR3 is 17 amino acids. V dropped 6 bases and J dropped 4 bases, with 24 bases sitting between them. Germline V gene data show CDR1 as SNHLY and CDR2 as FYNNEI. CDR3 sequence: CASRTSEGDLLGETQYF. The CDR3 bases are TGTGCCAGCAGGACCTCCGAGGGAGATTTGTTAGGAGAGACCCAGTACTTC. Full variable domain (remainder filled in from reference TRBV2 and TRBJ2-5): EPEVTQTPSHQVTQMGQEVILRCVPISNHLYFYWYRQILGQKVEFLVSFYNNEISEKSEIFDDQFSVERPDGSNFTLKIRSTKLEDSAMYFCASRTSEGDLLGETQYFGPGTRLLVL.

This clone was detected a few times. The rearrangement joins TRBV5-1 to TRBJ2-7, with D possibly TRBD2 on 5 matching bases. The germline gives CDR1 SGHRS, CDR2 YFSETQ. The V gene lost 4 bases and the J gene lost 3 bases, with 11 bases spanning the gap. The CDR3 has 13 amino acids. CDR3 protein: CASSIPGNYEQYF. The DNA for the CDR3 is TGCGCCAGCAGCATTCCGGGAAACTACGAGCAGTACTTC.

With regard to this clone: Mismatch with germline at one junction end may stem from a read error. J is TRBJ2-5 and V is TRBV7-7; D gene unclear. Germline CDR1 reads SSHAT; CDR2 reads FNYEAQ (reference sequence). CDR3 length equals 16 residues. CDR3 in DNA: TGTGCTAGCAGCTTAGTGCCGGTGAGCCTCCAAGAGACCCAGTACTTC. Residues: CASSLVPVSLQETQYF.

CDR3 sequence reads: CASSLEGMNYGYTF. For the CDR3, the DNA is TGCGCCAGCAGCTTGGAAGGGATGAACTATGGCTACACCTTC. The J gene is TRBJ1-2, the V gene TRBV5-1; D ambiguous. The CDR3 sequence is 14 residues long. V was trimmed by 0 bases and J by 2 bases, leaving 8 bases between them. Germline V CDR1 and CDR2: SGHRS, YFSETQ.

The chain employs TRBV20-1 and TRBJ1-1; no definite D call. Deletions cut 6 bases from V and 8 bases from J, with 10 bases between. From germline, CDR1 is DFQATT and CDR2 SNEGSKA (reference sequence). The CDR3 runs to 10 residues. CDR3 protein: CSALAVEAFF. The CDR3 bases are TGCAGTGCCCTCGCTGTCGAAGCTTTCTTT.

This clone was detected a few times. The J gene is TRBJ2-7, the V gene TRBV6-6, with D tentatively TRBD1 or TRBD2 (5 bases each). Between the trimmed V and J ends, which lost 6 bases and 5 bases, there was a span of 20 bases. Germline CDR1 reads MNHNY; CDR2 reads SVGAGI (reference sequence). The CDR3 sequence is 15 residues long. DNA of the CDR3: TGTGCCAGCAGCCAATACGGGATCTGGGGGAACGAGCAGTACTTC. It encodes CASSQYGIWGNEQYF.

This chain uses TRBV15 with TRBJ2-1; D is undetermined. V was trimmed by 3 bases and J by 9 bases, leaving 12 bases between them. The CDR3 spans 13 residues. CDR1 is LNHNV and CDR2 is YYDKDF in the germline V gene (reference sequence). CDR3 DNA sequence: TGTGCCACCAGCAGTGGGCCCCGACTTGAGCAGTTCTTC. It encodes CATSSGPRLEQFF.

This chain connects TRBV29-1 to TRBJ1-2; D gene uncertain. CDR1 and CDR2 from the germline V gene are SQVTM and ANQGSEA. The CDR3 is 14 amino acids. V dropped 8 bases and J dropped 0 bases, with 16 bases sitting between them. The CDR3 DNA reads TGCAGCACCTCCGAACTCGAAGCTAACTATGGCTACACCTTC. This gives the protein CSTSELEANYGYTF. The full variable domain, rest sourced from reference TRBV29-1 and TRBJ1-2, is SAVISQKPSRDICQRGTSLTIQCQVDSQVTMMFWYRQQPGQSLTLIATANQGSEATYESGFVIDKFPISRPNLTFSTLTVSNMSPEDSSIYLCSTSELEANYGYTFGSGTRLTVV.

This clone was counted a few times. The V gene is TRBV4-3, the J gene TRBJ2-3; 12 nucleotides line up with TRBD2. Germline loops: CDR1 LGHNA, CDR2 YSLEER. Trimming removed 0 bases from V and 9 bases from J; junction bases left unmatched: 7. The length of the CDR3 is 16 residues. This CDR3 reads CASSQDPLAGGPTQYF. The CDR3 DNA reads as TGCGCCAGCAGCCAAGATCCCCTAGCGGGGGGGCCAACGCAGTATTTT.

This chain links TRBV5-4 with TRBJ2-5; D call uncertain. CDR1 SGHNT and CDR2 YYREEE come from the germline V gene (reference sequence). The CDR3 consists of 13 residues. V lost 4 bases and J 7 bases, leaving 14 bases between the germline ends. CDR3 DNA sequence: TGTGCCAGCAGCCTGGACGGATCTTCGACCCAGTACTTC. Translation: CASSLDGSSTQYF.

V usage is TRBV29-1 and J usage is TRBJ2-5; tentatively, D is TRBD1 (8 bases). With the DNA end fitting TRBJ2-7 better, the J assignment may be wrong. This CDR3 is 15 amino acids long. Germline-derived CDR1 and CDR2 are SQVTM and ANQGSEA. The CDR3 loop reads CSVAGGTGSSYEQYF. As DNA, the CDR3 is TGCAGCGTTGCCGGGGGGACAGGATCCTCCTACGAGCAGTACTTC.

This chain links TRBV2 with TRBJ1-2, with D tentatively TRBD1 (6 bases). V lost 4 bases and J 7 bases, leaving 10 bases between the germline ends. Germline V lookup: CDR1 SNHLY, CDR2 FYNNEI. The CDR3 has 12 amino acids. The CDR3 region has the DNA TGTGCCAGCAGTGGGGGGACAATTGGCTACACCTTC. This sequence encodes CASSGGTIGYTF.

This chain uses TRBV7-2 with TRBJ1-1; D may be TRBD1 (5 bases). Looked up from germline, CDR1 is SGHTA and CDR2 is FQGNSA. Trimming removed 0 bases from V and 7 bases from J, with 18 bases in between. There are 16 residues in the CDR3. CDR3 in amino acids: CASSLAGVHSSSEAFF. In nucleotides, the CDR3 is TGTGCCAGCAGCTTAGCGGGGGTGCACTCGTCGAGTGAAGCTTTCTTT.

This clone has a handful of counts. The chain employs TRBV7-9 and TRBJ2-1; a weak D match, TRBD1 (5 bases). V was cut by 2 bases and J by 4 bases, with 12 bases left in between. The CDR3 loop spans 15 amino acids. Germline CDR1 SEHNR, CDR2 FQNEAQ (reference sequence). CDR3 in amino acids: CASSLSAGIYNEQFF. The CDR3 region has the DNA TGTGCCAGCAGCTTATCGGCAGGGATTTACAATGAGCAGTTCTTC. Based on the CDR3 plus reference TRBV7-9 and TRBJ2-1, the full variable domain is DTGVSQNPRHKITKRGQNVTFRCDPISEHNRLYWYRQTLGQGPEFLTYFQNEAQLEKSRLLSDRFSAERPKGSFSTLEIQRTEQGDSAMYLCASSLSAGIYNEQFFGPGTRLTVL.

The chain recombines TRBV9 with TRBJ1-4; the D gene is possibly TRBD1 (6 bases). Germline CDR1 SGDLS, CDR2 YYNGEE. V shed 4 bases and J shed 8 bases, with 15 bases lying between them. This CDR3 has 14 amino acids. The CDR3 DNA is TGTGCCAGCAGCCCCGGGGGGGGCGGAGAAAAACTGTTTTTT. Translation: CASSPGGGGEKLFF.

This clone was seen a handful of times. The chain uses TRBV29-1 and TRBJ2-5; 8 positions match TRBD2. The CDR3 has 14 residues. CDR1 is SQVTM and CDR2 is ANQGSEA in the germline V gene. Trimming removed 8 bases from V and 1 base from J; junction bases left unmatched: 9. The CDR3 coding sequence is TGCAGCACACTCGGCGCGGGGGGCCAAGAGACCCAGTACTTC. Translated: CSTLGAGGQETQYF.

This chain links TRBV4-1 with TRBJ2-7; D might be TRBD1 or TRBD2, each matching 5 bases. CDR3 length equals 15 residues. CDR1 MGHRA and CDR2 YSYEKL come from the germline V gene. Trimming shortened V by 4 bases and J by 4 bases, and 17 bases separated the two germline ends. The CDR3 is CASSLLPGQSYEQYF. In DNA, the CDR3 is TGCGCCAGCAGCCTATTACCGGGGCAGAGTTACGAGCAGTACTTC.

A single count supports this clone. The CDR3 reads CASSPRGPDEEEQYF. CDR3 nucleotide sequence: TGTGCCAGCAGTCCCAGGGGGCCGGACGAGGAAGAGCAGTACTTC. V gene TRBV27 combines with J gene TRBJ2-7, with TRBD1 matching over 8 bases. CDR1 is MNHEY, CDR2 SMNVEV, per germline (reference sequence). The junction had 13 bases not matched to a gene; V was cut back by 5 bases and J by 7 bases. The CDR3 has 15 residues.

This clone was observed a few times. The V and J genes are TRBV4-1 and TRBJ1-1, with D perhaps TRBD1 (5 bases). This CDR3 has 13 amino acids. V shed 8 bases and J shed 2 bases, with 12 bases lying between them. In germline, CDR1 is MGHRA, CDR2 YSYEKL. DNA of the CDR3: TGCGCCAGCGCATGGGACTTCAACACTGAAGCTTTCTTT. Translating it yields CASAWDFNTEAFF.

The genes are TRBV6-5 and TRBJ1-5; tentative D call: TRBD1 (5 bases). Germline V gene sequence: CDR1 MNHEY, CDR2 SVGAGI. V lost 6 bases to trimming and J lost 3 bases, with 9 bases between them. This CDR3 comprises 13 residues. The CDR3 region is CASRRDLNQPQHF. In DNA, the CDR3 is TGTGCCAGCAGGAGGGACCTCAATCAGCCCCAGCATTTT.

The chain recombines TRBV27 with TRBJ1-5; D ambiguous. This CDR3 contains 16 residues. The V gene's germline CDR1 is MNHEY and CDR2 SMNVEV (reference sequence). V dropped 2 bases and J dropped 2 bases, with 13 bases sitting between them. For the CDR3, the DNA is TGTGCCAGCAGTTTAAGTGTGGGGATCGGCAATCAGCCCCAGCATTTT. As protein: CASSLSVGIGNQPQHF.